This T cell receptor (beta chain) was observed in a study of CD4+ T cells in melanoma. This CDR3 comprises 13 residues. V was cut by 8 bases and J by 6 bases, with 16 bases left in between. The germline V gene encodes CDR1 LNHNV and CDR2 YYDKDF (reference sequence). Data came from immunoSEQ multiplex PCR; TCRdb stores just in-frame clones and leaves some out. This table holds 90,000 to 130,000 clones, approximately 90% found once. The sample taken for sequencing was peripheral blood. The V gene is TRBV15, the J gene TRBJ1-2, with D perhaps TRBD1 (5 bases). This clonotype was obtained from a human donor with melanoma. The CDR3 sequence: CATQGRDRDGYTF. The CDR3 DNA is TGTGCCACCCAGGGTCGAGATCGCGATGGCTACACCTTC.